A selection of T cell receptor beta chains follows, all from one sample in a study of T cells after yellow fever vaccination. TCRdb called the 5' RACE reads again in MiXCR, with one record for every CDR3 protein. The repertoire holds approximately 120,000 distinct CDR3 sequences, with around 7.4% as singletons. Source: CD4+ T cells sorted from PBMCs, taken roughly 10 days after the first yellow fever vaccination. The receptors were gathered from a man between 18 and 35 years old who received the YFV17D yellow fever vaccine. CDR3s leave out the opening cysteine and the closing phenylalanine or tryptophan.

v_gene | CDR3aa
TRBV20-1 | SAESRETGGSPLH
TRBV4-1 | ASSRGGLAALGNEQF
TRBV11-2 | ASSLAGGPDTQY
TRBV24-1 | ATSDLVAGVYNEQF
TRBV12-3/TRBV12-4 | ASSLRSSYNEQF
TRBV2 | ASRPTGTGVL
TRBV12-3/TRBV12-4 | ASSLRRDVQF
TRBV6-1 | ASRVGGPRNTEAF
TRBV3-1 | ASIQRGLDTQY
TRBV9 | ASSVAFLGQGGPGELF
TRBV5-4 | ASSPFSGEDTQY
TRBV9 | ASSVEEGRIGNTEAF
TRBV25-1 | ASSSGQGDTEAF
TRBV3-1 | ASSQVSASGAGRGYT
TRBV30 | ARRAPAADTQY
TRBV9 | ASSVLAGGTTSQETQY
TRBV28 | ASSPFGQPALSDEQF
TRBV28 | ASSVTSGGADTQY
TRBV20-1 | SVYEQGAYSNQPQH
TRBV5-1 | ASSLISGGYEQF
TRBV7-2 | ASSLNRVNNSPLH
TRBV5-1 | ASSFGDRANQPQH
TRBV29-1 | SARLAGGPVEQF
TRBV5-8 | ASSPTGREKTGELF
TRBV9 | ASSVRDRGADTQY
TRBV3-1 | ASSQDSLYSGYT
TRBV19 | ASSPTGPRGLAQH
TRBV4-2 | ASSQDEPGANEQF
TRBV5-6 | ASSFGVLNTGELF
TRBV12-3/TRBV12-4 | ASSYRTGVGQPQH
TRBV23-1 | ASSQSWGRYEQY
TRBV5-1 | ASSPQEGILSYNEQF
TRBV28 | ASSLTAGGKEEQF
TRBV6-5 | ASSYSSGDTQY
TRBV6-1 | ASSRTGSPNYGYT
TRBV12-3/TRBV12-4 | ASRQVGRESSPLH
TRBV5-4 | ASSMGLARRETQY
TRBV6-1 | ASTSYRQRGNTQY
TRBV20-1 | SASGESSYNSPLH
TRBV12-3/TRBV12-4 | ASSFGKGSYGYT
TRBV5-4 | ASSLGLTQETQY
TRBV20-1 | SPSPIAGSTDTQY
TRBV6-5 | ASSYSYSGTENIQY
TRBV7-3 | ASSVWGASGNEQF
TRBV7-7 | ASSFFQGADNEQF
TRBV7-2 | ASSLQPDQIGPLGDQETQY
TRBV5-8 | ASSLGYRGRYTEAF
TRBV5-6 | ASSLVGLAGGRYNEQF